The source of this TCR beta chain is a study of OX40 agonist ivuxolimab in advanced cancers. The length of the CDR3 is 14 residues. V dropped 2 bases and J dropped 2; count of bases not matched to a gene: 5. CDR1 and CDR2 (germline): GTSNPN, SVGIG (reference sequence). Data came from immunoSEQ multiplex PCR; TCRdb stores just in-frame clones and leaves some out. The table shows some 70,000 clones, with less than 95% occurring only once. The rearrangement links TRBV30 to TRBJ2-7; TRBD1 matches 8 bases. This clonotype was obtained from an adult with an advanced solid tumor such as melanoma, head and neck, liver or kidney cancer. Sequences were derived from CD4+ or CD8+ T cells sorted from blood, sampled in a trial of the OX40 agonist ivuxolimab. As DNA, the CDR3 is TGTGCCTGGAGTTCGCGGACAGGGACCTACGAGCAGTACTTC. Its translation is CAWSSRTGTYEQYF.